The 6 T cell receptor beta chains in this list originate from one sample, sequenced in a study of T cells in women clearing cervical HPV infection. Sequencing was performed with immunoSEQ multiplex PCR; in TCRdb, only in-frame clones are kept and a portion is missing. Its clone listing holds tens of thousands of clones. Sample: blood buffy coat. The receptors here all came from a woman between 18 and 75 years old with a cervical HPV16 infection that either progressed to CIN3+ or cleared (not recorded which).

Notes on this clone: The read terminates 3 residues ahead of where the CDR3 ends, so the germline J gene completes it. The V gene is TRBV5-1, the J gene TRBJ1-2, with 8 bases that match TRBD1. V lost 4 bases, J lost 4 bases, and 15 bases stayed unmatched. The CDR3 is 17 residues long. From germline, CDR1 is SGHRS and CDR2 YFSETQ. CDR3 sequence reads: CASSRGADRAGAYGYTF. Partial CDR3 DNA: TGCGCCAGCAGCCGGGGGGCGGACAGGGCCGGGGCCTATGGC.

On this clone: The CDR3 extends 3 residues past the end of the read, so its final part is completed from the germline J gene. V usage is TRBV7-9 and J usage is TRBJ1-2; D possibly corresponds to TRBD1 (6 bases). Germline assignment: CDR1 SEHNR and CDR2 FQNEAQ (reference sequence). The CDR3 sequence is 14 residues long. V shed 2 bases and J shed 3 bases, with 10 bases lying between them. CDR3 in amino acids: CASSLLSGDYGYTF. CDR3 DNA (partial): TGTGCCAGCAGCTTACTCTCAGGGGACTATGGC.

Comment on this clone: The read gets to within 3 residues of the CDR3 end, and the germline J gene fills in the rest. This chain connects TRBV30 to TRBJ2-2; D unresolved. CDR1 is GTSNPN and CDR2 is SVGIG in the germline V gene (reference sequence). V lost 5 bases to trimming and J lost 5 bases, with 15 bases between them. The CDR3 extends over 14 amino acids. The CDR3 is CAWALRAWTGELFF. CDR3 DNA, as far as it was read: TGTGCCTGGGCACTCCGAGCGTGGACCGGGGAG.

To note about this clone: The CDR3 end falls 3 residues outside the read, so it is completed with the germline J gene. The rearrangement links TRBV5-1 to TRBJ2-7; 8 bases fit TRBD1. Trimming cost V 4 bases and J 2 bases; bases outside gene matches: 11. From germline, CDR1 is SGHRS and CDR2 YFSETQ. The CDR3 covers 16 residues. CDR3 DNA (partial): TGCGCCAGCAGCCCCCAAGGACAGGGAATTACCTACGAG. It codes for CASSPQGQGITYE. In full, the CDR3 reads CASSPQGQGITYEQYF.

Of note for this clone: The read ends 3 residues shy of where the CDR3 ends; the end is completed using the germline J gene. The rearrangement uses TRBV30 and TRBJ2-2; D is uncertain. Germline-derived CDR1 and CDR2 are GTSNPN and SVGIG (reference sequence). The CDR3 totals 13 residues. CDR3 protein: CAWSEQLNEKLFF. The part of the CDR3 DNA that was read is TGTGCCTGGAGTGAACAGCTTAATGAAAAG. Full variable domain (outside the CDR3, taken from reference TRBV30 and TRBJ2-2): SQTIHQWPATLVQPVGSPLSLECTVEGTSNPNLYWYRQAAGRGLQLLFYSVGIGQISSEVPQNLSASRPQDRQFILSSKKLLLSDSGFYLCAWSEQLNEKLFFGEGSRLTVL.

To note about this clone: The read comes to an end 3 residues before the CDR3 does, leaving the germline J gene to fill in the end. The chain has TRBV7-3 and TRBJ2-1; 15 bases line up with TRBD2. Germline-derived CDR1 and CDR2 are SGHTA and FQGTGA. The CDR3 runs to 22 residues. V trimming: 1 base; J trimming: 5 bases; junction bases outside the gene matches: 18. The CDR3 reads CASSLKRIGPGLAGGRDNEQFF. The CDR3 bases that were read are TGTGCCAGCAGCTTAAAGCGGATAGGGCCAGGACTAGCGGGAGGGAGGGACAATGAG.